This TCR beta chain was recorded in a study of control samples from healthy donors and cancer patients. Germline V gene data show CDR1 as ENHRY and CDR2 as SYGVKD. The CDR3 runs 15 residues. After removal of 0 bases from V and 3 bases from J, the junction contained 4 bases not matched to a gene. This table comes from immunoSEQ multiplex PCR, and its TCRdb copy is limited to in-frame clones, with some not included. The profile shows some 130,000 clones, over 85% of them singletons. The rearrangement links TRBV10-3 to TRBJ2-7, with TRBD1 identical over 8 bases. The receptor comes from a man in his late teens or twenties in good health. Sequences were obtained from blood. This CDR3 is CAISESPDRDYEQYF. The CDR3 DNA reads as TGTGCCATCAGTGAGTCCCCGGACAGGGACTACGAGCAGTACTTC.